The present T cell receptor beta chain was sequenced within a study of T cell responses to AZD1222 COVID-19 vaccine. In the study overall: Second-dose timings of about 4 or about 12 weeks were pooled.

Clones were read by immunoSEQ multiplex PCR, and TCRdb kept only the in-frame ones, dropping some. Of approximately 110,000 clones listed, more than 85% are singletons. V was pared by 6 bases and J by 6 bases, with 9 bases between. Germline V gene data show CDR1 as MRHNA and CDR2 as SNTAGT. The CDR3 runs to 13 residues. The sequenced sample was peripheral blood, obtained on day 0 of AZD1222 vaccination. The source of this sequence is an adult in good health. This rearrangement joins TRBV6-4 to TRBJ1-6; D unresolved. The CDR3 region is CASSSRPNSPLHF. The CDR3 bases are TGTGCCAGCAGCAGTAGACCTAATTCACCCCTCCACTTT.